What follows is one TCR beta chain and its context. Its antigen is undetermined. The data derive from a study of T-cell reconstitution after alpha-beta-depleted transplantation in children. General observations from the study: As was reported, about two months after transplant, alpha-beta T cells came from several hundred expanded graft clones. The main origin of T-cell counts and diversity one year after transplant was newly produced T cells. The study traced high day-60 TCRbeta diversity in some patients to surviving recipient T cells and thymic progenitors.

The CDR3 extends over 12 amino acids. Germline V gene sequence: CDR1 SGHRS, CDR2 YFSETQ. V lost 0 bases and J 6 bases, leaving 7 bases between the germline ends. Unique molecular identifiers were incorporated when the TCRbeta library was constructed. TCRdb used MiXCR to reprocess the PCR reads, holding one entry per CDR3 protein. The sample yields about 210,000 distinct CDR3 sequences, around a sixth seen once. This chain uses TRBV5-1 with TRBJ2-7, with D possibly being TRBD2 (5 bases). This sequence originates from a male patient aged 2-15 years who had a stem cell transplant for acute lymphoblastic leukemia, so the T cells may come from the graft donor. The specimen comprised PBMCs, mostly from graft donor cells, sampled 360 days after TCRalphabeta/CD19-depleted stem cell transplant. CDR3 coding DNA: TGCGCCAGCAGCTTGGAAGGAGGCGAGCAGTACTTC. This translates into CASSLEGGEQYF.